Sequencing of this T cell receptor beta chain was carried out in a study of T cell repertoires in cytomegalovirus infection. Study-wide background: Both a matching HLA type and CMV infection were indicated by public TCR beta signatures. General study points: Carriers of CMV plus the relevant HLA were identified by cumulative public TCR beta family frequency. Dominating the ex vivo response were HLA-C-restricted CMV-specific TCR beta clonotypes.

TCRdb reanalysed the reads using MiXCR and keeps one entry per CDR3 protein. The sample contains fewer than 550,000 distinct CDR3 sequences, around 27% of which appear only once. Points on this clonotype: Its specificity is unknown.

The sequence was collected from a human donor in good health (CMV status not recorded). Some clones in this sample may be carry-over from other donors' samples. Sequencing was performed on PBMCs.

The CDR3 DNA sequence: TGTGCCAGCAGCTCCCGGACTAGCGGGGGACCCGATACGCAGTATTTT. The encoded protein is CASSSRTSGGPDTQYF. The chain combines TRBV7-2 with TRBJ2-3; 13 positions agree with TRBD2. Germline CDR1 SGHTA, CDR2 FQGNSA. Trimming took 4 bases from V and 6 from J; bases not matched to a gene: 7. This CDR3 region has 16 residues.